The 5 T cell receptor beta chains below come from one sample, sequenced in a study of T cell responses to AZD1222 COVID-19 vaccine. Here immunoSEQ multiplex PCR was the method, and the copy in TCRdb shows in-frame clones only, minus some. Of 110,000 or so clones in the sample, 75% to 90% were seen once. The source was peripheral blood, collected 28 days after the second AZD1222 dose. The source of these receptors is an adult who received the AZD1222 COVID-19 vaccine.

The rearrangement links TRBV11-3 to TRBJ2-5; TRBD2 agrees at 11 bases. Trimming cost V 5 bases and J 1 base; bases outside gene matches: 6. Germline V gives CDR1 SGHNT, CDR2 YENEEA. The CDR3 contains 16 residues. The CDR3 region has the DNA TGTGCCAGCAGCCATGGCGGGACTAGCGGCCAAGAGACCCAGTACTTC. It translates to CASSHGGTSGQETQYF.

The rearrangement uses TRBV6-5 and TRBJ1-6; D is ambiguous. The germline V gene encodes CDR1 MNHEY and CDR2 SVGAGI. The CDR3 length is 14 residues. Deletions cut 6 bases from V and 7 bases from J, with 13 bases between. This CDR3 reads CASSLGWGNSPLHF. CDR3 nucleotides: TGTGCCAGCAGCCTCGGATGGGGAAATTCACCCCTCCACTTT.

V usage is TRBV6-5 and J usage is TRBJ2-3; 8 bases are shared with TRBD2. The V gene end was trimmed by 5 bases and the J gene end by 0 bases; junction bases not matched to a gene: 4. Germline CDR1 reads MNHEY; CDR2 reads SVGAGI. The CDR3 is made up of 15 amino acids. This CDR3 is CASSPRLASTDTQYF. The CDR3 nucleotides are TGTGCCAGCAGTCCCCGACTAGCGAGCACAGATACGCAGTATTTT.

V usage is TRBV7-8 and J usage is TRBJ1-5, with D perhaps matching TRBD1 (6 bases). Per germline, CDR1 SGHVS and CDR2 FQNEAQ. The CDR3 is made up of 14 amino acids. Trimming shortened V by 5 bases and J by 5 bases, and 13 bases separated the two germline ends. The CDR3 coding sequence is TGTGCCAGCAGCCTTCTACAGGGTTATCAGCCCCAGCATTTT. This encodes CASSLLQGYQPQHF.

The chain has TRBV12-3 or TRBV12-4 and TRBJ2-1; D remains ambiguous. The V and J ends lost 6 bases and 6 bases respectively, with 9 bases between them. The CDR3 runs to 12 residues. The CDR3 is CASRNLINEQFF. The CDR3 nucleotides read TGTGCCAGCAGAAACCTCATCAATGAGCAGTTCTTC.